This TCR beta chain was identified during a study of T cells in localized non-small cell lung cancer. Some clones are missing from TCRdb's copy, which holds only in-frame ones; the method was immunoSEQ multiplex PCR. The sample lists tens of thousands of clones, about nine tenths occurring once. As for this clone: Its antigen is currently unknown.

Study results and caveats: A raised T cell density in blood coincided with lengthier overall survival. Compared with tumor, uninvolved adjacent lung displayed greater T cell clonality, ranking highest overall. Adjacent lung held a median roughly 60 of the top 100 tumor clones.

J was trimmed by 6 bases and V by 10 bases; bases with no gene match: 10. The CDR3 loop spans 13 amino acids. Per germline, CDR1 MDHEN and CDR2 SYDVKM. The clonotype originates from a male donor at least 60 years old with stage III squamous cell lung carcinoma. The sample here was peripheral blood, taken before any cancer treatment. The V and J genes are TRBV28 and TRBJ1-2; the match to TRBD1 covers 8 bases. Here the CDR3 reads CAIEDRDIDGYTF. Written as DNA, the CDR3 is TGTGCCATCGAGGACAGGGATATAGATGGCTACACCTTC.